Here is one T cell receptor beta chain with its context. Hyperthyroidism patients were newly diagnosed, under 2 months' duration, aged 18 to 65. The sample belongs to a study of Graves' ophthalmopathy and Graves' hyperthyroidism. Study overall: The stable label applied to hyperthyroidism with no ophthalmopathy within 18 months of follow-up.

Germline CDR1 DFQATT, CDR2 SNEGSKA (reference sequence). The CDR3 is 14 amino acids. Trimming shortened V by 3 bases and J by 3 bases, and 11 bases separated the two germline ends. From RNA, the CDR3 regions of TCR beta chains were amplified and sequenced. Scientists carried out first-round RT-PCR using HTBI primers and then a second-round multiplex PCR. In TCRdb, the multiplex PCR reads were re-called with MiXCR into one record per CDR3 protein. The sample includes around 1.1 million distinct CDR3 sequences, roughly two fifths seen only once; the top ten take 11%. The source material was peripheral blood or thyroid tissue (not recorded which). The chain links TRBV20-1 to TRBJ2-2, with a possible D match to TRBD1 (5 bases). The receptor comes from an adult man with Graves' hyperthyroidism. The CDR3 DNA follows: TGCAGTGCTAGTAGGGGTTTCGACACCGGGGAGCTGTTTTTT. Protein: CSASRGFDTGELFF.